Below, 10 T cell receptor beta chains from the same sample are listed, as sequenced in a study of shared clonotypes between healthy human individuals (dated by TCRdb to the early 2020s). To prepare the library, the immunoSEQ multiplex PCR assay was applied. The clones in this table, taken by TCRdb from immuneACCESS, are in-frame only. Not every clone is retained; where verified, under half of the shortfall comes from an unresolved V gene, and the cause of the rest is unknown. For this sample there are millions of clones; roughly nine tenths appear just once. Clones ranked in the top ten supply under 0.15% of the sample. The sample taken for sequencing was naive CD4+ T cells sorted from blood. According to the study, the label for this sample's cell subset or site signals: CD45RA+ positively selected. Source of these receptors: a man aged 18 to 30 in good health.

The chain is built from TRBV6-5 and TRBJ2-5; 9 bases map to TRBD2. This CDR3 is 16 amino acids long. The germline gives CDR1 MNHEY, CDR2 SVGAGI. With V trimmed by 2 bases and J by 1 base, 5 bases remained unmatched. The CDR3, as DNA: TGTGCCAGCAGTTACACTCCTAGCGGGATCCAAGAGACCCAGTACTTC. It is translated as CASSYTPSGIQETQYF.

This chain connects TRBV7-9 to TRBJ2-1; D may be TRBD1 (6 bases). CDR3 length: 16 residues. Germline values: CDR1 SEHNR, CDR2 FQNEAQ (reference sequence). V lost 2 bases to trimming and J lost 5 bases, with 16 bases between them. In DNA, the CDR3 is TGTGCCAGCAGCTTACAAAGACAGGAAGGGAACAATGAGCAGTTCTTC. Its protein product is CASSLQRQEGNNEQFF. Combining the CDR3 with reference TRBV7-9 and TRBJ2-1 gives the whole variable domain DTGVSQNPRHKITKRGQNVTFRCDPISEHNRLYWYRQTLGQGPEFLTYFQNEAQLEKSRLLSDRFSAERPKGSFSTLEIQRTEQGDSAMYLCASSLQRQEGNNEQFFGPGTRLTVL.

The V gene is TRBV7-8, the J gene TRBJ2-5; TRBD2 is a possible D gene (6 bases). The germline gives CDR1 SGHVS, CDR2 FQNEAQ. The CDR3 length is 15 residues. The V end lost 1 base, the J end lost 7 bases, and 16 bases lay between the germline ends. CDR3 nucleotides: TGTGCCAGCAGCTTAGGCGGGGTTCTAAGCACGACCCAGTACTTC. Protein: CASSLGGVLSTTQYF.

The chain employs TRBV7-9 and TRBJ2-2; 8 bases align to TRBD2. CDR1 SEHNR and CDR2 FQNEAQ come from the germline V gene (reference sequence). The CDR3 has 18 amino acids. V trimming: 0 bases; J trimming: 6 bases; junction bases outside the gene matches: 12. The DNA for the CDR3 is TGTGCCAGCAGCTTAGCGAGCAGGGGACTAGTTTTGCCCGGGGAGCTGTTTTTT. It yields the protein CASSLASRGLVLPGELFF.

About this clone itself: Different DNA sequences within this sample yield the same CDR3. The rearrangement links TRBV11-2 to TRBJ1-1; D remains unclear. From germline, CDR1 is SGHAT and CDR2 FQNNGV. The V gene lost 6 bases and the J gene lost 11 bases, with 16 bases spanning the gap. This CDR3 comprises 12 residues. The CDR3, as DNA: TGTGCCAGCAGTTATGCCGGACCGGACGCTTTCTTT. Protein sequence: CASSYAGPDAFF.

The V gene is TRBV5-1, the J gene TRBJ1-1; D might be TRBD1 (6 bases). Germline CDR1 reads SGHRS; CDR2 reads YFSETQ. Trimming stripped 3 bases from V and 1 base from J, with 13 bases between. There are 15 residues in the CDR3. The CDR3 spells CASSYQPTGNTEAFF. CDR3 sequence (DNA): TGCGCCAGCAGCTACCAACCGACAGGGAACACTGAAGCTTTCTTT.

The V and J genes are TRBV19 and TRBJ2-2, with D unclear. This CDR3 spans 13 amino acids. Germline V gives CDR1 LNHDA, CDR2 SQIVND (reference sequence). Trimming took off 5 bases at V and 5 bases at J, with 9 bases between the two ends. CDR3 DNA: TGTGCCAGTAGTGAGGTGGGAACCGGGGAGCTGTTTTTT. It encodes CASSEVGTGELFF.

This clone has just one count. This chain uses TRBV7-9 with TRBJ2-7, with 7 bases that match TRBD1. Germline lookup yields CDR1 SEHNR and CDR2 FQNEAQ (reference sequence). V shed 5 bases, J shed 3 bases, and the junction held 7 bases outside the gene matches. This CDR3 comprises 14 residues. This CDR3 reads CASSPVGQRYEQYF. CDR3 nucleotides: TGTGCCAGCAGCCCGGTGGGACAGCGCTACGAGCAGTACTTC.

The V call is TRBV19, the J call TRBJ1-2; maybe TRBD1 (5 bases). Trimming shortened V by 7 bases and J by 7 bases, and 19 bases separated the two germline ends. Germline values: CDR1 LNHDA, CDR2 SQIVND (reference sequence). The length of the CDR3 is 14 residues. This chain's CDR3 is CASIQGTSGGGYTF. The DNA of the CDR3 is TGTGCCAGTATCCAAGGGACGTCCGGGGGTGGCTACACCTTC.

In the case of this clone: Other DNA sequences in the same sample also yield this CDR3. This rearrangement joins TRBV18 to TRBJ2-1; either TRBD1 or TRBD2 may supply D (5 bases each). The CDR3 has 12 residues. V was trimmed by 3 bases and J by 9 bases, leaving 9 bases between them. Germline CDR1 and CDR2: KGHSH and LQKENI. The CDR3 here is CASSPGVGEQFF. As DNA, the CDR3 is TGTGCCAGCTCACCGGGGGTGGGTGAGCAGTTCTTC.